The clone carrying this TCR beta chain was picked up a small number of times. As yet, its antigen is unknown. This record belongs to a study of blood T cells in healthy people across ages. Regarding the study as a whole: The study found TCR beta diversity correlated strongly with naive T cell percentage. TCR beta diversity per million T cells fell roughly linearly with age.

Primed by a sample-barcoded 5' primer and a J-beta primer mix, a second PCR proceeded for about 7 to 11 cycles. TCRdb re-derived calls from the 5' RACE reads in MiXCR, one entry per CDR3 protein. The sample records some 1.1 million distinct CDR3 sequences, around two fifths being singletons. Germline V CDR1 and CDR2: DFQATT, SNEGSKA (reference sequence). Trimming at V came to 5 bases and at J to 6 bases, leaving 9 bases not matched to a gene. The CDR3 runs to 15 residues. The J gene is TRBJ1-6, the V gene TRBV20-1; 8 nucleotides match TRBD1. The receptor was derived from a man aged 18 to 30 in good health. The sample consisted of blood. As DNA, the CDR3 is TGCAGTGCTGGACAGGGCCTGGACAGTAATTCACCCCTCCACTTT. It codes for CSAGQGLDSNSPLHF.